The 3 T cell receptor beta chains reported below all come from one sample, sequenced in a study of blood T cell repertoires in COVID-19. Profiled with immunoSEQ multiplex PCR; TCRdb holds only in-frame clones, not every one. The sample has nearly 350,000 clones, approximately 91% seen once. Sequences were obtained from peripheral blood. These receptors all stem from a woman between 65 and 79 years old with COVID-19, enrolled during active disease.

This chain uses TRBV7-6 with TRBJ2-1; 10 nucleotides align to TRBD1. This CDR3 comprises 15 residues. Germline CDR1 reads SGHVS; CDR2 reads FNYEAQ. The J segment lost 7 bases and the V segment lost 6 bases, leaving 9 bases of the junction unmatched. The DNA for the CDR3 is TGTGCCAGCAGTTTGCCGGGACAGGGGAGAAATGAGCAGTTCTTC. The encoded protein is CASSLPGQGRNEQFF. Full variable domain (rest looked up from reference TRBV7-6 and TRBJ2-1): GAGVSQSPRYKVTKRGQDVALRCDPISGHVSLYWYRQALGQGPEFLTYFNYEAQQDKSGLPNDRFSAERPEGSISTLTIQRTEQRDSAMYRCASSLPGQGRNEQFFGPGTRLTVL.

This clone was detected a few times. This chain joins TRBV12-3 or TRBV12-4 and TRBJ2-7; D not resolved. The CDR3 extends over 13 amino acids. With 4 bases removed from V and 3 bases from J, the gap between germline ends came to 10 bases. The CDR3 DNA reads TGTGCCAGCAGTTGGGTCGGGTACTACGAGCAGTACTTC. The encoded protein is CASSWVGYYEQYF.

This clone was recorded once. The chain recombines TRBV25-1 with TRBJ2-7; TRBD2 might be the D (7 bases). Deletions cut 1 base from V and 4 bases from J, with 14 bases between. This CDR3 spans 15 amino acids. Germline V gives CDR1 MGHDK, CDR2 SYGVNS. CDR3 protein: CASSEFGGGGYEQYF. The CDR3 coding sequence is TGTGCCAGCAGTGAATTTGGGGGGGGCGGGTACGAGCAGTACTTC.